The source of this T cell receptor beta chain is a study of shared clonotypes between healthy human individuals. Profiling relied on immunoSEQ multiplex PCR, and the TCRdb table lists in-frame clones only, not all of them. The repertoire holds 650,000 to 700,000 clones, 80% to 95% seen once, with 30% to 35% in the top ten. CDR1 SGHTA and CDR2 FQGTGA come from the germline V gene. V was clipped by 4 bases and J by 4 bases; unmatched bases: 12. There are 17 residues in the CDR3. Study outcomes and limitations: In a few donors, around 4.5% of naive CD4 clonotypes appeared in common. Few donors limited the genetic and exposure-history diversity represented.

About this clone: The antigen is unknown.

Sequencing input: memory CD8+ T cells from PBMCs. This sample's subset: CD45RO+ cells pooled with CCR7-negative TemRA cells. The chain has TRBV7-3 and TRBJ2-7; 11 nucleotides match TRBD2. This clonotype originated in a man younger than 30 in good health. Some clones in this sample may be carry-over from other donors' samples. As DNA, the CDR3 is TGTGCCAGCAGCTCCCTGGGACTAGCGGAAGAGATGTACGAGCAGTACTTC. Translating gives CASSSLGLAEEMYEQYF.